Here is one T cell receptor (beta chain) with its context. Its target antigen remains unknown. No base quality information exists; no much larger clone differs at one position. This record comes from a study of blood T cell repertoires in COVID-19 (dated by TCRdb to about 2020). With respect to the entire study: Collaborator samples came from the United States, Italy and Spain and covered acute and convalescent phases of COVID-19. The material from the prospective study consisted of cDNA or gDNA derived from T cells, B-cell-depleted T cells, or PBMCs. Subjects who had been exposed to COVID-19, were actively infected with it, or had recovered from it provided the deeply sampled blood TCRbeta repertoires that made up the dataset. The repertoires were released in a freely available public database meant as a resource for research on the immune response to SARS-CoV-2. The samples were drawn from the first 160 participants of the ongoing ImmuneRACE study and from 1,254 subjects provided by 6 global collaborators. Nearly every sample came with metadata listing a de-identified subject ID, COVID-19 status, age in years and sex. Where available, HLA class I and class II types were obtained from metadata supplied by the sample provider rather than from assay-based typing. Findings and caveats that apply to the study as a whole: Clinical and demographic metadata were provided uncurated, with the amount varying by source and participant.

The immunoSEQ Assay, a bias-controlled multiplex PCR, was used to amplify TCRbeta CDR3 regions from genomic DNA. Per the authors' processing: Nucleated cell counts per sample were estimated from amplification of reference gene primers within the assay. To quantify the absolute abundance of each unique TCRbeta CDR3 rearrangement, sequence reads were collapsed and filtered. For each sample, productive Simpson clonality was calculated by taking the square root of Simpson's diversity index across productive rearrangements. TCRdb took over this immuneACCESS table, retaining in-frame rearrangements with V and J assigned. Such tables are incomplete; in checked studies, under half of the missing clones stem from an unresolved V gene, and the remainder is unexplained. V and J calls and clone size come straight from that table; D and trimming were deduced from the DNA. For this sample there are about 390,000 clones; approximately 87% appear just once. Of the sample, over 2% is held by the ten largest clones.

One collaborating source in Seattle enrolled patients during active infection and followed them longitudinally through the course of disease. Each collaborating institution followed its own protocols to collect whole blood in K2EDTA tubes. For TCRbeta analysis, collaborators shipped samples in one of three forms: frozen whole blood, isolated PBMCs, or DNA extracted from either of those sample types. From the cysteine up to the phenylalanine, the CDR3 has a length of 13 residues. Just CDR3 DNA is preserved here, 39 bases in frame from base 1. Trimmed from V: 9 bases; trimmed from J: 0 bases; junction bases lacking a gene match: 5.

The sequenced sample was peripheral blood. The TCR comes from a woman aged 60 to 75 with COVID-19, enrolled during active disease. The rearranged chain carries TRBV12-3 or TRBV12-4 and TRBJ2-7; TRBD1 aligns with 7 central bases. The CDR3 region reads CASRDRDSYEQYF. The DNA sequence reads TGTGCCAGTAGAGACAGGGACTCCTACGAGCAGTACTTC.